This T cell receptor (beta chain) emerged from a study of cytomegalovirus exposure and HLA in healthy donors. 60 Vbeta and 13 Jbeta primers were used in PCR. Assay: immunoSEQ multiplex PCR; the TCRdb copy retains only in-frame clones and omits some. The data contain approximately 160,000 clones, approximately 81% of them singletons. This CDR3 region has 14 residues. Germline CDR1 reads SEHNR; CDR2 reads FQNEAQ (reference sequence). V lost 4 bases and J lost 5, with 14 bases in between. Sequenced sample: PBMCs. The receptor was derived from a woman aged 18-35 years in good health and CMV-seronegative. The V and J genes are TRBV7-9 and TRBJ1-2; D is uncertain. The CDR3 coding sequence is TGTGCCAGCAGCTCAGATATGGTGCGGTATGGCTACACCTTC. Its translation: CASSSDMVRYGYTF.